This T cell receptor beta chain was captured by sequencing in a study of T cells in Graves' hyperthyroidism and ophthalmopathy. The TCR beta CDR3 regions underwent amplification using RNA transcripts as the source. First-round RT-PCR targeting the TCR CDR3 was performed with the HTBI primer set. TCRdb ran MiXCR on the multiplex PCR reads and lists one entry per CDR3 protein. Among approximately 420,000 distinct CDR3 sequences listed, approximately 14% were seen once. V lost 7 bases, J lost 4 bases, and 14 bases lay in between. Germline CDR1 is DFQATT and CDR2 is SNEGSKA (reference sequence). The CDR3 length is 13 residues.

Sequenced: blood. The receptor comes from a woman aged 18-29 years with Graves' hyperthyroidism. This chain links TRBV20-1 with TRBJ2-1, with a tentative D call TRBD2 (6 bases). This CDR3 reads CSGDLAEYNEQFF. The CDR3 bases are TGCAGTGGGGACTTGGCAGAGTACAATGAGCAGTTCTTC.